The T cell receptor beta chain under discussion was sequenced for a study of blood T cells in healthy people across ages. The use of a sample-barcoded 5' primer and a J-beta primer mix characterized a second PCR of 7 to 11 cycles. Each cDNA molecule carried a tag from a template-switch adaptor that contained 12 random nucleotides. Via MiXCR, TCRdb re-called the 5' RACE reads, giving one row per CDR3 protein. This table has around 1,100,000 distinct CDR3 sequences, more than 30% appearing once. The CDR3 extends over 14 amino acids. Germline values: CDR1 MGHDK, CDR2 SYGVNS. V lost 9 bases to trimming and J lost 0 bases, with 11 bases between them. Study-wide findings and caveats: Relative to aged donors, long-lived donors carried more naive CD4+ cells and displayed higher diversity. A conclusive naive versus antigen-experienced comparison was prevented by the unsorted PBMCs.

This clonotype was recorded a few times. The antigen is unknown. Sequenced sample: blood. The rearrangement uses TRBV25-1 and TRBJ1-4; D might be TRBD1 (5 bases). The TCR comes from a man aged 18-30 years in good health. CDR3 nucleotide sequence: TGTGCCAGGGTCCGGGACGCAACTAATGAAAAACTGTTTTTT. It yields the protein CARVRDATNEKLFF.